Given below is one T cell receptor (beta chain) in context. Its matching antigen is unknown. This may be a read error: a much more frequent sequence differs by one nucleotide. This CDR3 is missing its conserved last phenylalanine or tryptophan, likely due to a read error. Each CDR3 protein gets one entry after TCRdb re-called the reads with MiXCR. Of 300,000 to 400,000 distinct CDR3 sequences in the sample, 15% to 20% were seen once. CDR3 size: 14 residues. The J segment lost 7 bases and the V segment lost 5 bases, leaving 7 bases of the junction unmatched. The V gene's germline CDR1 is SGHVS and CDR2 FNYEAQ. This entry comes from a study of T cell repertoires in cytomegalovirus infection. The overall study: An indication of both CMV infection and matching HLA type came from public TCR beta signatures.

Study-wide points: HLA-C-restricted CMV clonotypes gave the most frequent clonotype in two of eight donors. Cumulative frequency (of public TCR beta family members) identified carriers of CMV plus the relevant HLA.

This rearrangement joins TRBV7-6 to TRBJ2-2, with TRBD1 identical over 7 bases. This clonotype was sampled from a human donor in good health (CMV status not recorded). Some clones in this sample may be carry-over from other donors' samples. Sequencing was performed on PBMCs. CDR3 bases: TGTGCCAGCAGCGGAAACAGGGGAATCGGGGAGCTGTTTCTT. Protein product: CASSGNRGIGELFL.